The rows below give T cell receptor beta chains drawn from one sample of a study of blood T cell repertoires in COVID-19. TCRdb keeps only in-frame clones here, not all; method: immunoSEQ multiplex PCR. Of 130,000 to 150,000 clones in the sample, roughly 80% were seen once. What was sequenced was peripheral blood. The receptors were gathered from a man in his sixties or seventies who had recovered from COVID-19. CDR3s include the opening cysteine and the closing phenylalanine or tryptophan. Each record gives: J gene, V gene, D gene, clone size, CDR3 DNA, CDR3 protein. A D gene is named only where the DNA matches it firmly. For some rows the clone size is stated as once, few or many, or as a class when expanded; others skip it.

J gene: TRBJ1-2
V gene: TRBV14
D gene: TRBD1
clone size: .
CDR3 DNA: TGTGCCAGCAGCCAGGACAGGGGGCAGGGTGGCTACACCTTC
CDR3 protein: CASSQDRGQGGYTF

J gene: TRBJ2-7
V gene: TRBV5-4
D gene: .
clone size: .
CDR3 DNA: TGTGCCAGCAGCTCTGAACCCGGGAGCGAGCAGTACTTC
CDR3 protein: CASSSEPGSEQYF

J gene: TRBJ2-7
V gene: TRBV7-2
D gene: TRBD2
clone size: .
CDR3 DNA: TGTGCCAGCAGCTCGACTAGCGGATCCCCTAACGAGCAGTACTTC
CDR3 protein: CASSSTSGSPNEQYF

J gene: TRBJ1-5
V gene: TRBV24-1
D gene: TRBD1
clone size: .
CDR3 DNA: TGTGCCACCAGTCCGGGACAGGGATATCAGCCCCAGCATTTT
CDR3 protein: CATSPGQGYQPQHF

J gene: TRBJ2-2
V gene: TRBV4-3
D gene: .
clone size: once
CDR3 DNA: TGCGCCAGCAGCCAAGGATATACAGGGTCCGGGGAGCTGTTTTTT
CDR3 protein: CASSQGYTGSGELFF

J gene: TRBJ2-7
V gene: TRBV27
D gene: TRBD2
clone size: .
CDR3 DNA: TGTGCCAGCAGTTTAAGAGCGGGGGGTAACTCCTACGAGCAGTACTTC
CDR3 protein: CASSLRAGGNSYEQYF

J gene: TRBJ2-7
V gene: TRBV5-1
D gene: TRBD1
clone size: .
CDR3 DNA: TGCGCCAGCAGCTCGGGACAGGGTACCTACGAGCAGTACTTC
CDR3 protein: CASSSGQGTYEQYF

J gene: TRBJ2-7
V gene: TRBV11-2
D gene: TRBD1
clone size: .
CDR3 DNA: TGTGCCAGCAGCCTCCAAGACAGGGTGTTATCCGAGCAGTACTTC
CDR3 protein: CASSLQDRVLSEQYF

J gene: TRBJ2-3
V gene: TRBV11-3
D gene: TRBD2
clone size: .
CDR3 DNA: TGTGCCAGCAGCTCCAGGACTAGCGGGAGTACAGATACGCAGTATTTT
CDR3 protein: CASSSRTSGSTDTQYF

J gene: TRBJ2-7
V gene: TRBV5-5
D gene: TRBD1
clone size: .
CDR3 DNA: TGTGCCAGCAGCTTAGGGGGCCTCTCCTACGAGCAGTACTTC
CDR3 protein: CASSLGGLSYEQYF

J gene: TRBJ1-5
V gene: TRBV6-5
D gene: .
clone size: .
CDR3 DNA: TGTGCCAGCACAGAAGGGAGTAGCAATCAGCCCCAGCATTTT
CDR3 protein: CASTEGSSNQPQHF

J gene: TRBJ2-7
V gene: TRBV3-1/TRBV3-2
D gene: .
clone size: many
CDR3 DNA: TGTGCCAGCAGCGACACACAGGGCTACGAGCAGTACTTC
CDR3 protein: CASSDTQGYEQYF

J gene: TRBJ2-7
V gene: TRBV27
D gene: TRBD1
clone size: .
CDR3 DNA: TGTGCCAGCAGTTTATCCGGCGACAGGGGGTACGAGCAGTACTTC
CDR3 protein: CASSLSGDRGYEQYF

J gene: TRBJ2-2
V gene: TRBV19
D gene: TRBD1
clone size: .
CDR3 DNA: TGTGCCAGTAGTATTCGAACAGGGGCCACCGGGGAGCTGTTTTTT
CDR3 protein: CASSIRTGATGELFF

J gene: TRBJ2-3
V gene: TRBV11-2
D gene: TRBD2
clone size: .
CDR3 DNA: TGTGCCAGCAGCATCGGGACTAGCGGCACAGATACGCAGTATTTT
CDR3 protein: CASSIGTSGTDTQYF

J gene: TRBJ2-5
V gene: TRBV3-1/TRBV3-2
D gene: TRBD2
clone size: .
CDR3 DNA: TGTGCCAGCAGCCAAGAGGCGGGAGGGTATGAGACCCAGTACTTC
CDR3 protein: CASSQEAGGYETQYF

J gene: TRBJ2-5
V gene: TRBV18
D gene: .
clone size: .
CDR3 DNA: TGTGCCAGCTCACGCGGGATAGAAGAGACCCAGTACTTC
CDR3 protein: CASSRGIEETQYF

J gene: TRBJ2-2
V gene: TRBV4-3
D gene: .
clone size: few
CDR3 DNA: TGCGCCAGCAGCCAAGAGGGCGTGGTGGGTGCGAACACCGGGGAGCTGTTTTTT
CDR3 protein: CASSQEGVVGANTGELFF

J gene: TRBJ2-2
V gene: TRBV7-9
D gene: .
clone size: .
CDR3 DNA: TGTGCCAGCAGCTTTATGGCGGAGGAGGACACCGGGGAGCTGTTTTTT
CDR3 protein: CASSFMAEEDTGELFF

J gene: TRBJ2-7
V gene: TRBV21-1
D gene: .
clone size: .
CDR3 DNA: TGTGCCAGCAGGGTCAGCTCCTACGAGCAGTACTTC
CDR3 protein: CASRVSSYEQYF

J gene: TRBJ1-6
V gene: TRBV4-1
D gene: .
clone size: .
CDR3 DNA: TGCGCCAGCAGCCAAGGACTAGTCTATAATTCACCCCTCCACTTT
CDR3 protein: CASSQGLVYNSPLHF

J gene: TRBJ2-5
V gene: TRBV29-1
D gene: .
clone size: .
CDR3 DNA: TGCAGCGTTGAAGGGGCAGAAAAGGAGACCCAGTACTTC
CDR3 protein: CSVEGAEKETQYF

J gene: TRBJ2-7
V gene: TRBV5-1
D gene: .
clone size: .
CDR3 DNA: TGCGCCAGCAGCTTGGCCCCGGGGACCTACGAGCAGTACTTC
CDR3 protein: CASSLAPGTYEQYF

J gene: TRBJ2-1
V gene: TRBV19
D gene: TRBD2
clone size: .
CDR3 DNA: TGTGCCAGTAGTCTTAGCGGGAGCTACAATGAGCAGTTCTTC
CDR3 protein: CASSLSGSYNEQFF

J gene: TRBJ1-2
V gene: TRBV30
D gene: TRBD1
clone size: .
CDR3 DNA: TGTGCCTGGAGGCGGGGACAGGGGACCTATGGCTACACCTTC
CDR3 protein: CAWRRGQGTYGYTF

J gene: TRBJ2-7
V gene: TRBV12-3/TRBV12-4
D gene: .
clone size: .
CDR3 DNA: TGTGCCAGCCAATGGTCGGGGTCCTACGAGCAGTACTTC
CDR3 protein: CASQWSGSYEQYF

J gene: TRBJ2-5
V gene: TRBV7-8
D gene: .
clone size: .
CDR3 DNA: TGTGCCAGCAGCCGGCACGGGGAGACCCAGTACTTC
CDR3 protein: CASSRHGETQYF

J gene: TRBJ2-5
V gene: TRBV5-4
D gene: TRBD2
clone size: .
CDR3 DNA: TGTGCCAGCAGCAAGGGGGCCTCTAGCGGGGAGGGAGAGACCCAGTACTTC
CDR3 protein: CASSKGASSGEGETQYF

J gene: TRBJ1-4
V gene: TRBV5-8
D gene: .
clone size: .
CDR3 DNA: TGTGCCAGCAGCTTAATGTCGGAAAAACTGTTTTTT
CDR3 protein: CASSLMSEKLFF

J gene: TRBJ1-4
V gene: TRBV6-5
D gene: .
clone size: .
CDR3 DNA: TGTGCCAGCAGGCGCCGGGGGGGGAATGAAAAACTGTTTTTT
CDR3 protein: CASRRRGGNEKLFF

J gene: TRBJ1-4
V gene: TRBV6-5
D gene: TRBD1
clone size: .
CDR3 DNA: TGTGCCAGCAGCCTGACGGACAGGGGCGATGAAAAACTGTTTTTT
CDR3 protein: CASSLTDRGDEKLFF

J gene: TRBJ2-3
V gene: TRBV19
D gene: TRBD2
clone size: once
CDR3 DNA: TGTGCCAGTACCCCGGGGAGCCTAGCGGGCACAGATACGCAGTATTTT
CDR3 protein: CASTPGSLAGTDTQYF

J gene: TRBJ2-7
V gene: TRBV27
D gene: .
clone size: few
CDR3 DNA: TGTGCCATAGGGGTAGCTGGCGAGCAGTACTTC
CDR3 protein: CAIGVAGEQYF

J gene: TRBJ2-7
V gene: TRBV3-1/TRBV3-2
D gene: .
clone size: .
CDR3 DNA: TGTGCCAGCAGCCGAGGGGGACAAATCGTCTCCTACGAGCAGTACTTC
CDR3 protein: CASSRGGQIVSYEQYF

J gene: TRBJ2-7
V gene: TRBV27
D gene: TRBD1
clone size: .
CDR3 DNA: TGTGCCAGCAGTTTTGGGACAGGGGGCTACGACGAGCAGTACTTC
CDR3 protein: CASSFGTGGYDEQYF

J gene: TRBJ2-4
V gene: TRBV6-5
D gene: TRBD1
clone size: few
CDR3 DNA: TGTGCCAGCAGTTCGGACAGGGGTACAGCCAAAAACATTCAGTACTTC
CDR3 protein: CASSSDRGTAKNIQYF

J gene: TRBJ1-1
V gene: TRBV7-2
D gene: .
clone size: .
CDR3 DNA: TGTGCCAGCAGCGTCAGGGGATTGGGCACTGAAGCTTTCTTT
CDR3 protein: CASSVRGLGTEAFF

J gene: TRBJ2-1
V gene: TRBV30
D gene: .
clone size: .
CDR3 DNA: TGTGCCTGGAAACCCGGGAGCTCCTACAATGAGCAGTTCTTC
CDR3 protein: CAWKPGSSYNEQFF

J gene: TRBJ2-1
V gene: TRBV5-1
D gene: TRBD1
clone size: .
CDR3 DNA: TGCGCCAGCAGCTTTGGGACAGGGAGAGATGAGCAGTTCTTC
CDR3 protein: CASSFGTGRDEQFF

J gene: TRBJ2-3
V gene: TRBV5-4
D gene: TRBD2
clone size: .
CDR3 DNA: TGTGCCAGCAGCTTGGGCGGGACTAGCGGAAGCACAGATACGCAGTATTTT
CDR3 protein: CASSLGGTSGSTDTQYF

J gene: TRBJ2-5
V gene: TRBV5-6
D gene: .
clone size: .
CDR3 DNA: TGTGCCAGCAGCTCGGTCGAATGGGGCAACCAAGAGACCCAGTACTTC
CDR3 protein: CASSSVEWGNQETQYF

J gene: TRBJ2-2
V gene: TRBV29-1
D gene: TRBD2
clone size: .
CDR3 DNA: TGCAGCGTTGAAGGCCTAGCGGGAGGGCCGACCGGGGAGCTGTTTTTT
CDR3 protein: CSVEGLAGGPTGELFF